The 14 T cell receptor beta chains reported below all come from one sample, sequenced in a study of blood T cell repertoires in COVID-19. Libraries were prepared by immunoSEQ multiplex PCR; TCRdb keeps only in-frame clonotypes and omits some of them. The table shows roughly 150,000 clones, with approximately 87% occurring only once. Sequencing was performed on peripheral blood. Every receptor here comes from a woman aged 65 to 85 with COVID-19, enrolled during active disease.

This chain uses TRBV3-1 (or the pseudogene TRBV3-2) with TRBJ2-5, with TRBD2 matching over 13 bases. V shed 5 bases and J 2 bases; nucleotides not matched to a gene: 5. This CDR3 is built from 16 residues. In germline, CDR1 is LGHDT, CDR2 YNNKEL (reference sequence). Here the CDR3 reads CASSVTSGGSQETQYF. The CDR3 DNA follows: TGTGCCAGCAGCGTGACTAGCGGGGGGTCTCAAGAGACCCAGTACTTC.

V usage is TRBV5-4 and J usage is TRBJ2-7, with D possibly matching TRBD2 (6 bases). Trimming pared 4 bases from V and 1 base from J, leaving 12 bases between. Looked up from germline, CDR1 is SGHNT and CDR2 is YYREEE (reference sequence). The CDR3 spans 14 residues. CDR3 nucleotides: TGTGCCAGCAGCGACCCGGGGAGGTCCTACGAGCAGTACTTC. Protein product: CASSDPGRSYEQYF.

This clone was counted between two and nine times. The chain carries TRBV5-6 and TRBJ1-1, with 11 bases fitting TRBD1. The germline V gene has CDR1 SGHDT and CDR2 YYEEEE. The ends lost 4 bases at V and 5 bases at J; junction bases unmatched: 7. This CDR3 region has 15 residues. The CDR3 region has the DNA TGTGCCAGCAGCCAGGGACAGGGGGGATTTACTGAAGCTTTCTTT. This codes for CASSQGQGGFTEAFF.

Notes on this clone: The same CDR3 arises from other DNA sequences in this sample as well. The chain couples TRBV7-2 to TRBJ2-5; 8 nucleotides match TRBD1. CDR1 and CDR2 (germline): SGHTA, FQGNSA. V lost 3 bases to trimming and J lost 4 bases; unmatched junction nucleotides: 1. The CDR3 covers 13 residues. DNA of the CDR3: TGTGCCAGCAGCTTTACAGGGGGAGAGACCCAGTACTTC. This gives the protein CASSFTGGETQYF.

V and J are TRBV30 and TRBJ1-1; no definite D call. The CDR3 is 16 residues long. CDR1 is GTSNPN and CDR2 is SVGIG in the germline V gene (reference sequence). Trimming stripped 4 bases from V and 4 bases from J, with 22 bases between. The DNA of the CDR3 is TGTGCCTGGACCTCCCCCCAATTCGGGGTTGGCACTGAAGCTTTCTTT. This gives the protein CAWTSPQFGVGTEAFF. The full variable domain, in which reference TRBV30 and TRBJ1-1 provide the parts outside the CDR3, is SQTIHQWPATLVQPVGSPLSLECTVEGTSNPNLYWYRQAAGRGLQLLFYSVGIGQISSEVPQNLSASRPQDRQFILSSKKLLLSDSGFYLCAWTSPQFGVGTEAFFGQGTRLTVV.

This chain connects TRBV11-2 to TRBJ2-2; maybe TRBD2 (6 bases). The CDR3 contains 14 residues. Germline-derived CDR1 and CDR2 are SGHAT and FQNNGV. V lost 8 bases to trimming and J lost 7 bases, with 17 bases between them. The CDR3 reads CASSIPGGHGELFF. CDR3 nucleotide sequence: TGTGCCAGCTCCATCCCCGGGGGTCACGGGGAGCTGTTTTTT.

This chain uses TRBV11-2 with TRBJ1-5; D is undetermined. The CDR3 is 15 amino acids. V gave up 3 bases and J gave up 4 bases, with 13 bases separating them. From germline, CDR1 is SGHAT and CDR2 FQNNGV. The CDR3 nucleotides read TGTGCCAGCAGCTTCGACCGGGGTGGGAATCAGCCCCAGCATTTT. Its translation: CASSFDRGGNQPQHF.

This chain links TRBV5-1 with TRBJ1-3; D is ambiguous. The CDR3 extends over 14 amino acids. Looked up from germline, CDR1 is SGHRS and CDR2 is YFSETQ. With 1 base removed from V and 3 bases from J, the gap between germline ends came to 8 bases. The DNA of the CDR3 is TGCGCCAGCAGCTTGAGGACTGATGGAAACACCATATATTTT. It specifies CASSLRTDGNTIYF.

The chain combines TRBV7-2 with TRBJ1-1, with no clear D. The V end lost 0 bases, the J end lost 4 bases, and 9 bases lay between the germline ends. From germline, CDR1 is SGHTA and CDR2 FQGNSA. The length of the CDR3 is 14 residues. CDR3 sequence: CASSLASERTEAFF. For the CDR3, the DNA is TGTGCCAGCAGCTTAGCGTCAGAACGCACTGAAGCTTTCTTT. Using reference TRBV7-2 and TRBJ1-1 for the parts outside the CDR3, the full variable domain is GAGVSQSPSNKVTEKGKDVELRCDPISGHTALYWYRQSLGQGLEFLIYFQGNSAPDKSGLPSDRFSAERTGGSVSTLTIQRTQQEDSAVYLCASSLASERTEAFFGQGTRLTVV.

The rearrangement joins TRBV12-3 or TRBV12-4 to TRBJ1-1; the match to TRBD1 covers 12 bases. J was trimmed by 4 bases and V by 8 bases; bases with no gene match: 2. This CDR3 has 13 residues. DNA for the CDR3: TGTGCCAGCCGGGACAGGGGGCTCACTGAAGCTTTCTTT. Translation gives CASRDRGLTEAFF.

The DNA for the CDR3 is TGCACCAGCAGCCAAGACAGGGGGGACCAAGAGACCCAGTACTTC. As protein: CTSSQDRGDQETQYF. V is TRBV1 and J is TRBJ2-5; TRBD1, the table's D call, was not compared with the DNA. TRBV1 is annotated as a pseudogene. The CDR3 totals 15 residues.

The V gene is TRBV6-1, the J gene TRBJ2-1; 12 bases match TRBD2. The ends lost 4 bases at V and 5 bases at J; junction bases unmatched: 6. Germline CDR1 is MNHNS and CDR2 is SASEGT. CDR3 length: 16 residues. CDR3 bases: TGTGCCAGCAGTGGCGCCCTAGCGGGGGGGAACAATGAGCAGTTCTTC. It translates to CASSGALAGGNNEQFF.

The rearrangement joins TRBV6-1 to TRBJ2-1, with D maybe TRBD1 (7 bases). Trimming pared 0 bases from V and 8 bases from J, leaving 14 bases between. Germline values: CDR1 MNHNS, CDR2 SASEGT. The CDR3 is made up of 15 amino acids. CDR3 loop: CASSEARRGPDEQFF. The CDR3 nucleotides read TGTGCCAGCAGTGAAGCGCGGAGGGGGCCAGATGAGCAGTTCTTC.

V is TRBV28 and J is TRBJ2-7, with 7 bases that match TRBD1. Germline V gene data show CDR1 as MDHEN and CDR2 as SYDVKM. The V gene end was trimmed by 5 bases and the J gene end by 1 base; junction bases not matched to a gene: 8. The CDR3 covers 15 residues. CDR3 in amino acids: CASSPDRASSYEQYF. The CDR3, as DNA: TGTGCCAGCAGTCCCGACAGGGCGAGTTCCTACGAGCAGTACTTC.